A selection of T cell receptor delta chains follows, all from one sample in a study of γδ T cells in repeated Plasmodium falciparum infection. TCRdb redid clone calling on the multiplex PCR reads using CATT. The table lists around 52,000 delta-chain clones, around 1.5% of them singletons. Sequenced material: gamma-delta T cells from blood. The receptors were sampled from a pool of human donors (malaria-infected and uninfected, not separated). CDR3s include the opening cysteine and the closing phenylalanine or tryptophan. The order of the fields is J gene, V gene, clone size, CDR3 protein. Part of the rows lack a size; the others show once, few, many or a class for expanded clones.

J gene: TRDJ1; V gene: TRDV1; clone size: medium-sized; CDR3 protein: CALGARLPIPYWGIPNFTDKLIF
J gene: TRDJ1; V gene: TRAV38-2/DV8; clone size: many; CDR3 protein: CAYRSAELFFWSSSESTGGSYTDKLIF
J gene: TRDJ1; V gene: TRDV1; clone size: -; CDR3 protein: CALGELIGLDTYWGIRYEDKIIF
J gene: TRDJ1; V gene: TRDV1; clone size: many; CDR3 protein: CALGESVFFPNRRKLIF
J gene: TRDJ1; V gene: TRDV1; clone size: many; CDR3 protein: CALGEVKLPTDKLIF
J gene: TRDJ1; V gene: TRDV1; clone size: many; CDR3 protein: CAFGELHLPTKGSTDKLIF
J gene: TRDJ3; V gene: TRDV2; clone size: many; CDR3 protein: CACDVLGDSSWDTRQMFF
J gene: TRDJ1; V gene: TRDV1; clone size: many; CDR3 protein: CALGEALGVERHTDKLIF
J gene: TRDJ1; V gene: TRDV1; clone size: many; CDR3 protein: CALGEQGRRPGGRKLIF
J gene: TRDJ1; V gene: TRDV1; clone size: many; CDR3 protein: CALGEMVLRFAGGSDKLIF
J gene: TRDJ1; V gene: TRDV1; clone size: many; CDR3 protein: CALGELSPAAPGWSDKLIF
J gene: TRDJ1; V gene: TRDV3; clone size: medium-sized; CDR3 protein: CAFPLSFHVLHSVLGDKEHTDKLIF
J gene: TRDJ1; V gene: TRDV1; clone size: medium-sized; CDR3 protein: CALGEPKKWVWGPYTDKLIF
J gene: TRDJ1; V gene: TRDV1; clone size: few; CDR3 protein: CALGRSPPRTFSTGISQGKLIF
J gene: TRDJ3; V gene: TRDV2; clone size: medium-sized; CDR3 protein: CACDPPRLCHGKEYTLARILWIQSISSWDTRQMFF
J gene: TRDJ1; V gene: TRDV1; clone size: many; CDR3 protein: CALGEPGFLRSIDTDKLIF
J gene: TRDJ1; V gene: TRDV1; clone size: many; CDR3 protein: CALGDLRGPPTRYWGIPHYTDKLIF
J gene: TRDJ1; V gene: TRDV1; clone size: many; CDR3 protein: CALGVPTTVYWGIWRLYTDKLIF
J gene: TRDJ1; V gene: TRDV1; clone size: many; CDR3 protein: CALGELKGFLWGPTTDKLIF
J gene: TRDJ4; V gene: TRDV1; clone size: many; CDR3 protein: CALGELVLPSYSWWGSRGPLIF
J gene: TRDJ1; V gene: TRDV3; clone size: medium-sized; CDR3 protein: CAFGGSSPLGDTGSACLRIATYTDKLIF
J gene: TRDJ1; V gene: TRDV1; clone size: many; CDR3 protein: CALVDIFLGGYRNTDKLIF
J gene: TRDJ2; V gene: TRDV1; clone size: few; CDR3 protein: CALGFRALSRGAYLFTLTAQLFF
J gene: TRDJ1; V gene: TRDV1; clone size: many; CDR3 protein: CALGNYYWGARSGDKLIF
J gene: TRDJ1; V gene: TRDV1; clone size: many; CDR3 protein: CALGESGNPTSGRKPFTGGYGYTDKLIF
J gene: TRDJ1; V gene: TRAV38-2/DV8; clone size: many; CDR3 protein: CAYRRFFAFPPSTGGYADKLIF
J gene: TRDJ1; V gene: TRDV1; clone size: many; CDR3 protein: CALGELTPGGYECHKLIF
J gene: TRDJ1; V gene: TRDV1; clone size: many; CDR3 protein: CALGETHAYWGPLRLFNKLIF
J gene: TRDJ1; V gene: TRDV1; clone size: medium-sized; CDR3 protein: CALGAPPAEYWGMSYTDKLIF
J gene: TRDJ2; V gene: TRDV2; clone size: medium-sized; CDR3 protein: CACDTVGEPLTAQLFF
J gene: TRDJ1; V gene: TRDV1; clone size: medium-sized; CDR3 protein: CALGRPSVLGDYTDKLIF
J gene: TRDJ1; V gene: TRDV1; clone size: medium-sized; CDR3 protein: CALGDRGVWSFPLGQGVPRTDKLIF
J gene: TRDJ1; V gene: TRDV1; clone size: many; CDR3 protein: CALGELVLPTVWGTRNRPYTDKLIF
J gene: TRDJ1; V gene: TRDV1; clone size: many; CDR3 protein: CALGERSLRYWGIHTDKLIF
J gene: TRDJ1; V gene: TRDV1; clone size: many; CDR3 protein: CALGEVLPPLWYWGILYTDKLIF
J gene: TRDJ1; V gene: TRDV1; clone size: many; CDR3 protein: CALGEVRRYWGILSYTDKLIF
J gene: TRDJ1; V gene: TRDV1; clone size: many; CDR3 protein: CALGDLRPQDPRRYTPGYTDKLIF
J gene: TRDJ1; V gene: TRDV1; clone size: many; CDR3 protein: CALGATFLPTFSRPTNTDKLIF
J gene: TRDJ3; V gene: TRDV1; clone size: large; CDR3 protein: CALGVNHRPWDTRQMFF
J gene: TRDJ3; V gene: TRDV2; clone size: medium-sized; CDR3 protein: CACDLLGDTHWDTRQMFF
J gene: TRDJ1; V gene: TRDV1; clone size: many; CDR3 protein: CALGELLPYWGAKLIF
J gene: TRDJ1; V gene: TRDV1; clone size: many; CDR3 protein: CALGAPSLLLGDTRFPSTDKLIF
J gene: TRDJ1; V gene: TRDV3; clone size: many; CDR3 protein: CALGGPPLSTGGSSRFLGDKLIF
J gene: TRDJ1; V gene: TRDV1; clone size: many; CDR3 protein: CALGELWTSWGNPYTDKLIF
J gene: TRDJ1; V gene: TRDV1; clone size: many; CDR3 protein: CALGELYPEDIKLIF
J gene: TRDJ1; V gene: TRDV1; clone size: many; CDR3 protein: CALGEVKGGGGPYTDKLIF
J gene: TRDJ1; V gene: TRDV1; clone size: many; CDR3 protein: CALGGSTFPVLLGDTDKLIF
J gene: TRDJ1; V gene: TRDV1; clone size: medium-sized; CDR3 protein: CALGELPSYIFTDKLIF
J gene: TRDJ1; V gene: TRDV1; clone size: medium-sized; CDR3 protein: CALGEKIGGYKYTDKLIF
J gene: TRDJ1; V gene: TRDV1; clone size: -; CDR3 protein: CALGEPPTKVWGPAYTDKLIF
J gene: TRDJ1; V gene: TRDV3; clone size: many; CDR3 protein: CAFFRNWGIPSATDKLIF
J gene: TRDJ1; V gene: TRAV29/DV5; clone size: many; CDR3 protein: CAASLARGIGSDKLIF
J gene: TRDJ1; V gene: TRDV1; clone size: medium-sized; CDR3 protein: CALGERLVPRVTGGYASDKLIF
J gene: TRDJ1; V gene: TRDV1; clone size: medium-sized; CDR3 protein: CALRELNVWGFYDKLIF
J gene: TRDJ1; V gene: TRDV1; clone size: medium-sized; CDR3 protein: CALGDPTRYGIPDKLIF